This T cell receptor beta chain was captured by sequencing in a study of cutaneous CD30+ T cell lymphoproliferative disorder and hepatitis E (dated by TCRdb to about 2018). Trimmed from V: 7 bases; trimmed from J: 3 bases; junction bases lacking a gene match: 6. The germline V gene (reference sequence) provides CDR1 GTSNPN and CDR2 SVGIG. The CDR3 runs 14 residues from the cysteine to the phenylalanine. The CDR3 DNA has 42 bases and is translated from base 1. Concerning this clone: The antigen it recognizes is unknown. The record has no base qualities; no much larger clone is one base away.

The library was prepared using the immunoSEQ multiplex PCR assay. TCRdb provides this immuneACCESS table in a form limited to in-frame rearrangements. Some clones are lacking; in checked studies, under half of them reflect an unresolved V gene, and why the rest are absent is not known. This sample holds around 7,000 clones; roughly 74% were observed only once. The ten largest clones add up to under 1.3% of the sample. The V and J genes are TRBV30 and TRBJ1-6; 7 nucleotides in the junction match TRBD1. The TCR sequence derives from a human donor with a cutaneous T cell lymphoproliferative disorder associated with hepatitis E virus. The sample was blood. The CDR3 protein: CASSRDSYNSPLHF. Here is the DNA: TGTGCCTCCTCGAGGGACAGCTATAATTCACCCCTCCACTTT.